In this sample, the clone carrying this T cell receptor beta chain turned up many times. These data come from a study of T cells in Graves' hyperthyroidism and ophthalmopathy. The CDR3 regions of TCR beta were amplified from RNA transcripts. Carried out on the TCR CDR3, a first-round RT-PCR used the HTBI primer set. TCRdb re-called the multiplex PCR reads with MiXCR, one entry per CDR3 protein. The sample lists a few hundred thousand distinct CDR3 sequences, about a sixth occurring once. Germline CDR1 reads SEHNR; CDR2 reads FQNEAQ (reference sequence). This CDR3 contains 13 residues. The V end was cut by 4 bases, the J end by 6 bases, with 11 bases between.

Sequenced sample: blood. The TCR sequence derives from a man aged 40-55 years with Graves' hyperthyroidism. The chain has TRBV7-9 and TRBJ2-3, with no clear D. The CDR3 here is CASSSGRVDTQYF. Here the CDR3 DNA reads TGTGCCAGCAGCTCCGGCCGAGTCGATACGCAGTATTTT.